These T cell receptor beta chains were read from a single sample in a study of blood T cell repertoires in COVID-19. Here immunoSEQ multiplex PCR was the method, and the copy in TCRdb shows in-frame clones only, minus some. The table shows about 240,000 clones, with approximately 84% occurring only once. The sequencing input was PBMCs or T cells enriched from blood (not recorded which). The source of these receptors is a woman aged 40 to 49 with acute COVID-19. Each CDR3 is given with its conserved first and last residue. A D gene is named only where the DNA matches it firmly. Expanded clones are given a class, and other clones once, few, many or no size at all.

V	size	D	J	CDR3	DNA
TRBV19	-	TRBD1	TRBJ1-2	CASSMGDRDGYTF	TGTGCCAGTAGTATGGGGGACAGGGATGGCTACACCTTC
TRBV3-1/TRBV3-2	-	TRBD1	TRBJ1-3	CASTGVSGNTIYF	TGTGCCAGTACAGGGGTTTCTGGAAACACCATATATTTT
TRBV5-4	-	-	TRBJ1-2	CASSLADGPPYRYTF	TGTGCCAGCAGCTTGGCGGATGGGCCTCCCTATCGCTACACCTTC
TRBV5-1	-	-	TRBJ1-1	CASSPLDSGGDGEAFF	TGCGCCAGCAGCCCCCTCGACTCGGGGGGTGATGGTGAAGCTTTCTTT
TRBV29-1	-	TRBD1	TRBJ2-3	CSVAGQGMEDTQYF	TGCAGCGTTGCGGGACAGGGAATGGAAGATACGCAGTATTTT
TRBV2	-	TRBD1	TRBJ1-5	CASRTDRAQPQHF	TGTGCCAGCAGAACGGACAGGGCTCAGCCCCAGCATTTT
TRBV3-1/TRBV3-2	-	TRBD2	TRBJ2-7	CASSLSSGGSYEQYF	TGTGCCAGCAGCCTATCTAGCGGGGGCTCCTACGAGCAGTACTTC
TRBV6-5	-	-	TRBJ2-7	CASSLQQGRSYEQYF	TGTGCCAGCAGCCTTCAACAGGGGAGGTCCTACGAGCAGTACTTC
TRBV18	-	TRBD1	TRBJ1-1	CASSPQDRGTTAFF	TGTGCCAGCTCACCTCAGGACAGGGGCACGACAGCTTTCTTT
TRBV25-1	-	TRBD2	TRBJ2-3	CASSGAGADTQYF	TGTGCCAGCAGTGGGGCGGGAGCAGATACGCAGTATTTT
TRBV11-3	-	-	TRBJ2-7	CASSLVRVGRTYEQYF	TGTGCCAGCAGCTTAGTGAGGGTCGGGCGGACCTACGAGCAGTACTTC
TRBV6-5	few	-	TRBJ1-1	CASSRQVTNTEAFF	TGTGCCAGCAGTAGACAGGTAACGAACACTGAAGCTTTCTTT
TRBV21-1	-	-	TRBJ2-2	CATVGRNTGELFF	TGTGCCACGGTGGGGCGGAACACCGGGGAGCTGTTTTTT
TRBV11-2	-	TRBD2	TRBJ2-7	CASSLEREGTYEQYF	TGTGCCAGCAGCTTAGAGCGGGAGGGGACCTACGAGCAGTACTTC
TRBV11-2	-	TRBD2	TRBJ2-3	CASSLVWTSDNTDTQYF	TGTGCCAGCAGCTTAGTGTGGACTAGCGATAACACAGATACGCAGTATTTT